This TCR beta chain was documented in a study of breast tumors, draining lymph nodes, adjacent tissues listed by TCRdb under 2016. Some background on the complete study: In breast cancer patients, the study compared the TCR beta repertoires of tumor, adjacent nontumor tissue and axillary lymph nodes. The study was designed to assess the relationships and possible T-cell exchange between tumor, surrounding tissue and draining lymph node repertoires in human breast cancer.

This clonotype was recorded at least ten times. Its antigen is not yet known. Base qualities are not provided; no much larger clone lies one nucleotide away. Broader findings and caveats from the paper: T-cell repertoire diversity in tumors was found to be lower than in lymph nodes but higher than in nontumor tissue, and preferential V and J gene usage was observed. Tumor and nontumor tissue repertoires were significantly more similar in luminal-like than in basal-like breast cancer. The data were considered consistent with most tumor T cells being derived from the lymph node and subsequently expanding within tumor tissue. The study presented the conclusion that tumor T cells originate in lymph nodes as consistent with a hypothesis, not as something directly demonstrated.

The instrument was an Illumina HiSeq 2000. TCR beta chain libraries were generated through multiplex PCR amplification. The amplified TCR beta chain products were analyzed by high-throughput sequencing. TCRdb passed the public sequencing reads through fastp at Q25 and MiXCR, retaining productive beta sequences. Duplicate CDR3 protein sequences are folded into a single record with the most common DNA and genes. The sample table records about 170,000 distinct CDR3 sequences; approximately 30% of these occur just once. 3% to 4% of the sample is taken by the ten largest. The germline V end is reduced by 5 bases and the J end by 3 bases; junction bases left unmatched: 7. Based on the germline V gene, the CDR1 and CDR2 sequences are MRHNA and SNTAGT. Its CDR3 holds 15 amino acids, cysteine through phenylalanine. The entry retains the CDR3 DNA only, 45 bases that are in frame from base 1. The lymph node samples were taken from the axillary draining lymph nodes of breast cancer patients.

This clonotype was sampled from a female donor with breast cancer. Some clones in this sample may be carry-over from other donors' samples. Sequencing was carried out using axillary lymph node tissue. The chain is encoded by TRBV6-4 joined to TRBJ2-3; the junction holds 8 bases that match TRBD1. The CDR3 in this case is CASSPGRGLTDTQYF. The bases are TGTGCCAGCAGTCCGGGCAGGGGGCTAACAGATACGCAGTATTTT.